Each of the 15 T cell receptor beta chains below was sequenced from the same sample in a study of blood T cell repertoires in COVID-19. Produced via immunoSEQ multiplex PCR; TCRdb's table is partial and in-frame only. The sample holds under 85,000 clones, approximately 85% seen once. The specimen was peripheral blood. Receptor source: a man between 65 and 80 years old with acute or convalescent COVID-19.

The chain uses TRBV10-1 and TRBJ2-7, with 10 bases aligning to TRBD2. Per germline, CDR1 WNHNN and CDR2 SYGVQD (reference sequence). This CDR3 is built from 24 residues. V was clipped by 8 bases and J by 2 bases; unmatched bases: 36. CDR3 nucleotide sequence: TGCGCCAGCCCTGACGGCAATCGAGGGGAATCGACTAGCGGGCCCCCTTGTTTACCCTACGAGCAGTACTTC. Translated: CASPDGNRGESTSGPPCLPYEQYF.

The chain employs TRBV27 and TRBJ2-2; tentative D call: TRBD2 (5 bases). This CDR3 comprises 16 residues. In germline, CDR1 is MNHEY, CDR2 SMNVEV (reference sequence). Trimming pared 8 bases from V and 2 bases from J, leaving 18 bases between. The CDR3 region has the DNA TGTGCCAGCGGGCCAACCGGACTTACTAACACCGGGGAGCTGTTTTTT. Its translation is CASGPTGLTNTGELFF.

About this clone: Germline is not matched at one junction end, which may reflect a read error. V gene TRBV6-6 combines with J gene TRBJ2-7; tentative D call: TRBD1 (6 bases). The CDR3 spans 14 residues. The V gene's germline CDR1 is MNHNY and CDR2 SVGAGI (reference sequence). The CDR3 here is CASHERTESYKQYF. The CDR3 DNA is TGTGCCAGCCACGAGCGGACAGAGTCCTACAAGCAGTACTTC.

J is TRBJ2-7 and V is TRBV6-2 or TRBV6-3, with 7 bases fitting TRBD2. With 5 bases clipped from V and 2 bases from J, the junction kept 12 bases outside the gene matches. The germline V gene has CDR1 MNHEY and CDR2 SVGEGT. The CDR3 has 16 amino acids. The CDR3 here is CASSTLGGPPTYEQYF. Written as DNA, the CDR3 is TGTGCCAGCAGTACCCTGGGAGGGCCACCTACCTACGAGCAGTACTTC.

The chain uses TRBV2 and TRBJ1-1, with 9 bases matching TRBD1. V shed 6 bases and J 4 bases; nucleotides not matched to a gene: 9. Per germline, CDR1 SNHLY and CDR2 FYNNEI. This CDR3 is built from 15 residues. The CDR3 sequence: CASRPGQGAVTEAFF. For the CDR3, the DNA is TGTGCCAGCAGGCCGGGACAGGGAGCGGTCACTGAAGCTTTCTTT.

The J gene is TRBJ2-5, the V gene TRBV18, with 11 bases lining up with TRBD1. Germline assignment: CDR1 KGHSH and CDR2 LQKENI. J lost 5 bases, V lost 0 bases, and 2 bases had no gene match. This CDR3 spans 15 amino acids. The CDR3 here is CASSPPGQGEETQYF. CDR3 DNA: TGTGCCAGCTCACCACCGGGACAGGGGGAGGAGACCCAGTACTTC. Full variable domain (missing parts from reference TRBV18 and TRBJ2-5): NAGVMQNPRHLVRRRGQEARLRCSPMKGHSHVYWYRQLPEEGLKFMVYLQKENIIDESGMPKERFSAEFPKEGPSILRIQQVVRGDSAAYFCASSPPGQGEETQYFGPGTRLLVL.

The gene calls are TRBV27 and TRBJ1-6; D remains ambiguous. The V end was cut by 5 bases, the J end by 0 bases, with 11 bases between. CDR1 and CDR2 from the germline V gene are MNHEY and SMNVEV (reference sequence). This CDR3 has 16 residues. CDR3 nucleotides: TGTGCCAGCAGTCCGTACGGGAGCTCCTATAATTCACCCCTCCACTTT. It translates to CASSPYGSSYNSPLHF.

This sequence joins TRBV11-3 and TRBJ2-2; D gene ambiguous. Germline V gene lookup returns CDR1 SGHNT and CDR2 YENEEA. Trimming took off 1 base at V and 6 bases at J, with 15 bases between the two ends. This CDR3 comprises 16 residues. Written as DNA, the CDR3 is TGTGCCAGCAGCTTAGTGTCGATAACAAAGTCCGGGGAGCTGTTTTTT. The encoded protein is CASSLVSITKSGELFF.

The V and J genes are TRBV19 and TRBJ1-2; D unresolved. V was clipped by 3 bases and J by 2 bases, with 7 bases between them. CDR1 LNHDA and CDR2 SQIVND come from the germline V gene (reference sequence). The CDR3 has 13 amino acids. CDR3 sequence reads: CASSIARNYGYTF. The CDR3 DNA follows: TGTGCCAGTAGTATTGCCCGGAACTATGGCTACACCTTC.

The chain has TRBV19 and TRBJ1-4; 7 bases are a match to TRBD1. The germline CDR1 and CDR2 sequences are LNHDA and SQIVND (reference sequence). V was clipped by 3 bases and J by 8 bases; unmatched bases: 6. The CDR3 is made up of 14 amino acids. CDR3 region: CASSITRGNEKLFF. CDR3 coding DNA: TGTGCCAGTAGTATCACCAGGGGGAACGAAAAACTGTTTTTT.

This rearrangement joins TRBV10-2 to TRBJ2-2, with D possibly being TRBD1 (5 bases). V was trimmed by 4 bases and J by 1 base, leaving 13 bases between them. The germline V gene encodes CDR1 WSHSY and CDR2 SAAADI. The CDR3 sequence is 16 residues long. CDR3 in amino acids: CASSVVRTLNTGELFF. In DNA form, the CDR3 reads TGCGCCAGCAGTGTAGTAAGGACACTGAACACCGGGGAGCTGTTTTTT.

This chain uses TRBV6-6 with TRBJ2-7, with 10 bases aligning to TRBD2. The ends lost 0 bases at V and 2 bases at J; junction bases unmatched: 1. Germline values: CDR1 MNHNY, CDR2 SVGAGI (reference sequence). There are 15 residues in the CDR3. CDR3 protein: CASSYSLAGAYEQYF. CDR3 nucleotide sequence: TGTGCCAGCAGTTACTCTCTAGCGGGGGCCTACGAGCAGTACTTC.

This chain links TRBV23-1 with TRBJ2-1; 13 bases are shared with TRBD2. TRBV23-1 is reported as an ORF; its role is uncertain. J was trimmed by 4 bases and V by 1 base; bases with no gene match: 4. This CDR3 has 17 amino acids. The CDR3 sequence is CASSQCGTSGTYNEQFF. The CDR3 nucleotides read TGCGCCAGCAGTCAATGTGGGACTAGCGGGACTTACAATGAGCAGTTCTTC.

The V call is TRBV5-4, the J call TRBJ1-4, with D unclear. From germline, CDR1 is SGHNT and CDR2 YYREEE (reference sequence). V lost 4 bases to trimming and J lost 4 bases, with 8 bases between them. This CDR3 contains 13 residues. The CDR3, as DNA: TGTGCCAGCAGCATAGCAGATAATGAAAAACTGTTTTTT. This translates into CASSIADNEKLFF.

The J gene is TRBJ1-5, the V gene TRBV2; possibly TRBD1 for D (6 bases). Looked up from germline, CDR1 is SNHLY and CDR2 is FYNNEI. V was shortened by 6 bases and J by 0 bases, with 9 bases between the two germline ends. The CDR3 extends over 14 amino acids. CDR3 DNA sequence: TGTGCCAGCAGAGAGGACAGTAGCAATCAGCCCCAGCATTTT. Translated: CASREDSSNQPQHF.